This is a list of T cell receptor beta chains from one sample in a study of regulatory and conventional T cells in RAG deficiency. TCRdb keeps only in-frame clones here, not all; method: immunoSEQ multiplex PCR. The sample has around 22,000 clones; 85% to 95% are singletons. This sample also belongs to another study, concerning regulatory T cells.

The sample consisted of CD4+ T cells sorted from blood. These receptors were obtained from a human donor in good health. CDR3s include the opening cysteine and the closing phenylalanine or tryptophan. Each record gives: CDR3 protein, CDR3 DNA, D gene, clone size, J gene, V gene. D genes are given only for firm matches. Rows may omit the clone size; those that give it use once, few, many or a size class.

CDR3aa: CASSEQSPGISYEQYF; CDR3nt: TGTGCCAGCAGTGAACAAAGCCCAGGGATCTCCTACGAGCAGTACTTC; d_gene: .; abundance: .; j_gene: TRBJ2-7; v_gene: TRBV2
CDR3aa: CAWSANRGLDTGELFF; CDR3nt: TGTGCCTGGAGTGCCAACAGGGGGCTTGACACCGGGGAGCTGTTTTTT; d_gene: TRBD1; abundance: once; j_gene: TRBJ2-2; v_gene: TRBV30
CDR3aa: CASSRGKVEKLFF; CDR3nt: TGTGCCAGCAGTCGGGGGAAGGTTGAAAAACTGTTTTTT; d_gene: .; abundance: .; j_gene: TRBJ1-4; v_gene: TRBV6-1
CDR3aa: CATSGDIGTGDGDTQYF; CDR3nt: TGTGCCACCAGCGGAGACATTGGGACAGGGGACGGAGATACGCAGTATTTT; d_gene: TRBD1; abundance: .; j_gene: TRBJ2-3; v_gene: TRBV15
CDR3aa: CASSGQGNQPQHF; CDR3nt: TGTGCCAGCAGCGGACAGGGCAATCAGCCCCAGCATTTT; d_gene: TRBD1; abundance: .; j_gene: TRBJ1-5; v_gene: TRBV2
CDR3aa: CASSEDRVDQPQHF; CDR3nt: TGTGCCAGCAGTGAAGACAGGGTCGATCAGCCCCAGCATTTT; d_gene: .; abundance: .; j_gene: TRBJ1-5; v_gene: TRBV2
CDR3aa: CASSLLLSGGDEAFF; CDR3nt: TGTGCCAGCAGCTTATTGTTATCCGGGGGCGATGAAGCTTTCTTT; d_gene: .; abundance: .; j_gene: TRBJ1-1; v_gene: TRBV7-9
CDR3aa: CASSQGQFNQPQHF; CDR3nt: TGCGCCAGCAGCCAGGGGCAATTTAATCAGCCCCAGCATTTT; d_gene: .; abundance: .; j_gene: TRBJ1-5; v_gene: TRBV4-1
CDR3aa: CASSDRRGSYEQYF; CDR3nt: TGTGCCAGTAGCGACCGGCGGGGATCCTACGAGCAGTACTTC; d_gene: .; abundance: .; j_gene: TRBJ2-7; v_gene: TRBV19
CDR3aa: CASSSSDRTYEQYF; CDR3nt: TGTGCCAGCAGCTCCTCGGACAGGACCTACGAGCAGTACTTC; d_gene: TRBD1; abundance: .; j_gene: TRBJ2-7; v_gene: TRBV5-6
CDR3aa: CASSWGGTFQETQYF; CDR3nt: TGTGCCAGTTCCTGGGGCGGGACCTTCCAAGAGACCCAGTACTTC; d_gene: .; abundance: .; j_gene: TRBJ2-5; v_gene: TRBV6-5
CDR3aa: CASSRDNGLNTEAFF; CDR3nt: TGCGCCAGCAGCCGGGATAACGGTTTAAACACTGAAGCTTTCTTT; d_gene: .; abundance: .; j_gene: TRBJ1-1; v_gene: TRBV4-1
CDR3aa: CASSQGLANSYEQYF; CDR3nt: TGCGCCAGCAGCCAAGGTCTAGCGAATTCCTACGAGCAGTACTTC; d_gene: .; abundance: .; j_gene: TRBJ2-7; v_gene: TRBV4-1
CDR3aa: CASSLGRWPGLITGELFF; CDR3nt: TGCGCCAGCAGCTTGGGTCGCTGGCCAGGGTTGATTACCGGGGAGCTGTTTTTT; d_gene: .; abundance: .; j_gene: TRBJ2-2; v_gene: TRBV5-1
CDR3aa: CASSETGAAQPQHF; CDR3nt: TGCGCCAGCAGTGAGACAGGGGCGGCTCAGCCCCAGCATTTT; d_gene: TRBD1; abundance: .; j_gene: TRBJ1-5; v_gene: TRBV10-2
CDR3aa: CASSLLQGYEQYF; CDR3nt: TGCGCCAGCAGCCTATTACAGGGGTACGAGCAGTACTTC; d_gene: TRBD1; abundance: .; j_gene: TRBJ2-7; v_gene: TRBV5-1
CDR3aa: CASSPLRDSYEQFF; CDR3nt: TGTGCCAGCTCACCCTTGCGGGATTCCTATGAGCAGTTCTTC; d_gene: .; abundance: .; j_gene: TRBJ2-1; v_gene: TRBV18
CDR3aa: CASSYQGTGNQPQHF; CDR3nt: TGTGCCAGCAGTTACCAAGGGACAGGGAATCAGCCCCAGCATTTT; d_gene: TRBD1; abundance: few; j_gene: TRBJ1-5; v_gene: TRBV6-6
CDR3aa: CASSLGRPSNEQYF; CDR3nt: TGTGCCAGCAGCTTGGGCAGGCCTTCGAACGAGCAGTACTTC; d_gene: .; abundance: once; j_gene: TRBJ2-7; v_gene: TRBV5-6
CDR3aa: CASSYGGRVLDQPQHF; CDR3nt: TGTGCCAGCAGTTACGGCGGCAGGGTGTTGGATCAGCCCCAGCATTTT; d_gene: .; abundance: .; j_gene: TRBJ1-5; v_gene: TRBV6-6
CDR3aa: CASSLAGPNTGELFF; CDR3nt: TGCGCCAGCAGCTTGGCAGGGCCGAACACCGGGGAGCTGTTTTTT; d_gene: .; abundance: .; j_gene: TRBJ2-2; v_gene: TRBV5-1
CDR3aa: CASSGRDTSYEQYF; CDR3nt: TGTGCCAGCAGCGGCCGGGACACCAGTTACGAGCAGTACTTC; d_gene: .; abundance: .; j_gene: TRBJ2-7; v_gene: TRBV9
CDR3aa: CASSGGLLYNEQFF; CDR3nt: TGTGCCAGCAGCGGGGGACTCCTATACAATGAGCAGTTCTTC; d_gene: .; abundance: .; j_gene: TRBJ2-1; v_gene: TRBV9
CDR3aa: CASSVGPGVGQPQHF; CDR3nt: TGTGCCAGCAGCGTAGGTCCAGGGGTGGGTCAGCCCCAGCATTTT; d_gene: .; abundance: once; j_gene: TRBJ1-5; v_gene: TRBV9
CDR3aa: CASSPRGGGNIQYF; CDR3nt: TGTGCCAGCAGTCCAAGGGGTGGGGGAAACATTCAGTACTTC; d_gene: .; abundance: .; j_gene: TRBJ2-4; v_gene: TRBV27
CDR3aa: CASSPSGGYEQYF; CDR3nt: TGCGCCAGCAGCCCTAGCGGGGGCTACGAGCAGTACTTC; d_gene: TRBD2; abundance: .; j_gene: TRBJ2-7; v_gene: TRBV5-1
CDR3aa: CAWSVFGEQYF; CDR3nt: TGTGCCTGGAGCGTATTCGGGGAGCAGTACTTC; d_gene: .; abundance: .; j_gene: TRBJ2-7; v_gene: TRBV30
CDR3aa: CASTLAVTEAFF; CDR3nt: TGTGCCAGCACCTTGGCGGTCACTGAAGCTTTCTTT; d_gene: .; abundance: .; j_gene: TRBJ1-1; v_gene: TRBV7-2
CDR3aa: CASSIQGSYNSPLHF; CDR3nt: TGTGCCAGCAGCATCCAGGGTTCCTATAATTCACCCCTCCACTTT; d_gene: .; abundance: .; j_gene: TRBJ1-6; v_gene: TRBV5-4
CDR3aa: CASSERRDRDGYTF; CDR3nt: TGTGCCAGCAGTGAAAGAAGGGACAGGGACGGCTACACCTTC; d_gene: TRBD1; abundance: .; j_gene: TRBJ1-2; v_gene: TRBV6-1
CDR3aa: CASSLDRGSEQFF; CDR3nt: TGCGCCAGCAGCCTCGACAGGGGTAGTGAGCAGTTCTTC; d_gene: TRBD1; abundance: .; j_gene: TRBJ2-1; v_gene: TRBV5-1
CDR3aa: CASSYSYETQYF; CDR3nt: TGTGCCAGCAGTTACTCGTACGAGACCCAGTACTTC; d_gene: .; abundance: .; j_gene: TRBJ2-5; v_gene: TRBV6-6
CDR3aa: CASSYRASSGNTIYF; CDR3nt: TGTGCCAGCAGTTACAGGGCGAGCTCTGGAAACACCATATATTTT; d_gene: .; abundance: once; j_gene: TRBJ1-3; v_gene: TRBV7-8
CDR3aa: CASTEQGLANQPQHF; CDR3nt: TGTGCCAGCACCGAACAGGGGTTGGCAAATCAGCCCCAGCATTTT; d_gene: TRBD1; abundance: .; j_gene: TRBJ1-5; v_gene: TRBV6-1
CDR3aa: CASNPAGTDTQYF; CDR3nt: TGCGCCAGCAATCCTGCGGGCACAGATACGCAGTATTTT; d_gene: .; abundance: .; j_gene: TRBJ2-3; v_gene: TRBV5-1
CDR3aa: CASSKQGRGITGNTIYF; CDR3nt: TGTGCCAGCAGCAAACAGGGGCGGGGGATCACTGGAAACACCATATATTTT; d_gene: .; abundance: .; j_gene: TRBJ1-3; v_gene: TRBV21-1
CDR3aa: CAKSYNEQFF; CDR3nt: TGTGCCAAATCCTACAATGAGCAGTTCTTC; d_gene: .; abundance: .; j_gene: TRBJ2-1; v_gene: TRBV19
CDR3aa: CASGSGTSTGELFF; CDR3nt: TGTGCCAGCGGATCAGGGACGTCCACCGGGGAGCTGTTTTTT; d_gene: .; abundance: .; j_gene: TRBJ2-2; v_gene: TRBV2
CDR3aa: CASSEGAGFEPQHF; CDR3nt: TGTGCCAGCAGTGAGGGGGCAGGGTTTGAGCCCCAGCATTTT; d_gene: .; abundance: .; j_gene: TRBJ1-5; v_gene: TRBV2
CDR3aa: CASSASRNTDTQYF; CDR3nt: TGTGCCAGCAGTGCCTCTAGAAACACAGATACGCAGTATTTT; d_gene: .; abundance: .; j_gene: TRBJ2-3; v_gene: TRBV6-4
CDR3aa: CASSLLGSNTEAFF; CDR3nt: TGTGCCAGCAGCTTATTAGGTAGCAACACTGAAGCTTTCTTT; d_gene: .; abundance: .; j_gene: TRBJ1-1; v_gene: TRBV7-9
CDR3aa: CASSLNQGETQYF; CDR3nt: TGTGCCAGCAGCTTAAATCAGGGGGAGACCCAGTACTTC; d_gene: .; abundance: .; j_gene: TRBJ2-5; v_gene: TRBV7-3
CDR3aa: CASSYSGVINTEAFF; CDR3nt: TGTGCCAGCAGTTATTCCGGGGTGATAAACACTGAAGCTTTCTTT; d_gene: .; abundance: .; j_gene: TRBJ1-1; v_gene: TRBV6-5
CDR3aa: CASSLVVEGYTF; CDR3nt: TGTGCCAGCAGCTTAGTGGTTGAGGGCTACACCTTC; d_gene: .; abundance: .; j_gene: TRBJ1-2; v_gene: TRBV7-9